This T cell receptor (beta chain) was documented in a study of T-cell reconstitution after alpha-beta-depleted transplantation in children. TCRbeta library construction was performed incorporating unique molecular identifiers. TCRdb reprocessed the PCR reads with MiXCR, giving one entry per CDR3 protein. Counted here are about 610,000 distinct CDR3 sequences, approximately 10% occurring once; the ten biggest clones make up roughly 4%. Only a few counts were recorded for this clonotype. The CDR3 consists of 19 residues. Germline V gives CDR1 LGHDT, CDR2 YNNKEL (reference sequence). V lost 0 bases to trimming and J lost 0 bases; unmatched junction nucleotides: 5.

The clonotype was recovered from a human donor who donated a stem cell graft to a child with acute myeloid leukemia. This rearrangement joins TRBV3-1 to TRBJ2-2; 12 positions match TRBD2. Sequenced material: PBMCs from the stem cell graft donor, taken from the stem cell graft. The CDR3 DNA reads as TGTGCCAGCAGCCAAGATCTTGGGACTAGCGGGCCGAACACCGGGGAGCTGTTTTTT. It encodes CASSQDLGTSGPNTGELFF.